This T cell receptor (beta chain) derives from a study of T cell responses to AZD1222 COVID-19 vaccine. The CDR3 runs 13 residues. Germline V lookup: CDR1 SGHNT, CDR2 YENEEA. With V trimmed by 5 bases and J by 6 bases, 5 bases remained unmatched. Libraries were prepared by immunoSEQ multiplex PCR; TCRdb keeps only in-frame clonotypes and omits some of them. The sample gives about 150,000 clones, roughly nine tenths of which show up once; 5% to 6% is in the top ten. Study-wide points: The donor cohort was predominantly white British with a female majority, and clonal diversity may have been underestimated. Repertoires were obtained solely post-peak T cell response. CD4 TCRs covered the whole spike, strongest at regions 160-218 and 743-854. Compared with day 0, the breadth and depth of the Spike-specific TCR repertoire rose significantly after two doses of AZD1222.

As to this clone: Its antigen is not identified.

J is TRBJ2-7 and V is TRBV11-3, with TRBD1 identical over 9 bases. The sequenced sample was peripheral blood, obtained on day 0 of MenACWY control vaccination. The origin of this receptor is an adult in good health. CDR3 amino acids: CASSPGTGSEQYF. The CDR3 DNA is TGTGCCAGCAGCCCCGGGACAGGGTCCGAGCAGTACTTC.